Shown below are 28 T cell receptor beta chains from a single sample sequenced in a study of blood T cell repertoires in COVID-19. The method was immunoSEQ multiplex PCR; TCRdb's version includes in-frame clones alone and lacks a portion of them. The data show 200,000 to 300,000 clones, with about 83% seen just once and more than 9% held by the top ten. The specimen sequenced was peripheral blood. These receptors all stem from a man of 80 years or more with acute or convalescent COVID-19.

The J gene is TRBJ2-7, the V gene TRBV21-1; the table's D call of TRBD1 was not tested on the DNA. TRBV21-1 is recorded as a pseudogene. The CDR3 runs 20 residues. In DNA, the CDR3 is TGTGCCACTCCAAAGTTGGGGAAATTTCGTGGGGGCCGGGCCTCCTACGAGCAGTACTTC. The encoded protein is CATPKLGKFRGGRASYEQYF.

This clone appeared once. The chain uses TRBV27 and TRBJ1-1; 9 bases fit TRBD1. Germline-derived CDR1 and CDR2 are MNHEY and SMNVEV (reference sequence). With 7 bases clipped from V and 7 bases from J, the junction kept 13 bases outside the gene matches. CDR3 length: 15 amino acids. CDR3 protein: CASKQGAIRTSEAFF. The CDR3 nucleotides are TGTGCCAGCAAACAGGGGGCGATCCGGACAAGTGAAGCTTTCTTT.

The V gene is TRBV12-3 or TRBV12-4, the J gene TRBJ1-1, with D perhaps matching TRBD1 (6 bases). The length of the CDR3 is 13 residues. V lost 7 bases and J 8 bases, leaving 17 bases between the germline ends. CDR3 sequence (DNA): TGTGCCAGCATGACCTCGGGGGGCAGGGAAGCTTTCTTT. Protein product: CASMTSGGREAFF.

This CDR3 reads CASSRRENYEQYF. The CDR3 DNA sequence: TGCGCCAGCAGCCGCCGGGAGAACTACGAGCAGTACTTC. The chain carries TRBV5-1 and TRBJ2-7; D is perhaps TRBD2 (6 bases). The V and J ends lost 4 bases and 3 bases respectively, with 11 bases between them. Germline V gives CDR1 SGHRS, CDR2 YFSETQ. This CDR3 comprises 13 residues.

The chain links TRBV18 to TRBJ1-2; D ambiguous. Looked up from germline, CDR1 is KGHSH and CDR2 is LQKENI. The CDR3 has 17 amino acids. V was pared by 3 bases and J by 3 bases, with 20 bases between. The CDR3 DNA sequence: TGTGCCAGCTCACCTATCATAAGACCGACACTTTACTATGGCTACACCTTC. Its protein product is CASSPIIRPTLYYGYTF.

The rearrangement joins TRBV6-5 to TRBJ2-7; 10 positions match TRBD2. V gave up 0 bases and J gave up 2 bases; unmatched junction bases: 1. Germline lookup yields CDR1 MNHEY and CDR2 SVGAGI. The CDR3 has 15 residues. Here the CDR3 DNA reads TGTGCCAGCAGTTACTCACTAGCGGGAACCTACGAGCAGTACTTC. Translating it yields CASSYSLAGTYEQYF.

This clone was recorded only once. The chain uses TRBV3-1 (or the pseudogene TRBV3-2) and TRBJ2-1; 11 nucleotides agree with TRBD2. The CDR3 has 18 residues. V dropped 4 bases and J dropped 5; count of bases not matched to a gene: 13. CDR1 is LGHDT, CDR2 YNNKEL, per germline (reference sequence). The CDR3 here is CASSPTDRLAGSNNEQFF. In DNA form, the CDR3 reads TGTGCCAGCAGCCCGACTGATCGACTAGCGGGGAGTAACAATGAGCAGTTCTTC.

The rearrangement joins TRBV2 to TRBJ2-1; TRBD1 matches 9 bases. CDR3 length: 16 amino acids. Per germline, CDR1 SNHLY and CDR2 FYNNEI. Trimming took 6 bases from V and 2 from J; bases not matched to a gene: 8. The CDR3 loop reads CASRGTGRATYNEQFF. CDR3 DNA: TGTGCCAGCAGGGGGACAGGGAGAGCTACCTACAATGAGCAGTTCTTC.

This chain links TRBV18 with TRBJ2-1, with TRBD1 matching over 9 bases. V trimming: 3 bases; J trimming: 13 bases; junction bases outside the gene matches: 7. Germline lookup yields CDR1 KGHSH and CDR2 LQKENI. There are 13 residues in the CDR3. CDR3 in DNA: TGTGCCAGCTCACCTAGGACAGGGGAAGTACAGTTCTTC. As protein: CASSPRTGEVQFF.

This chain links TRBV18 with TRBJ2-2; tentatively, D is TRBD2 (5 bases). This CDR3 contains 17 residues. Germline V gene data show CDR1 as KGHSH and CDR2 as LQKENI. V was cut by 5 bases and J by 1 base, with 17 bases left in between. CDR3 bases: TGTGCCAGCTCATCATACTTCCCCCGGGGGAACACCGGGGAGCTGTTTTTT. Protein: CASSSYFPRGNTGELFF.

The chain joins TRBV3-1 (or the pseudogene TRBV3-2) to TRBJ2-1; 11 bases are shared with TRBD2. The CDR3 is 17 amino acids. From germline, CDR1 is LGHDT and CDR2 YNNKEL (reference sequence). Trimming took 4 bases from V and 7 from J; bases not matched to a gene: 12. The CDR3 DNA reads as TGTGCCAGCAGCCTCCAAACGGGAACTAGCGGGGGAAATGAGCAGTTCTTC. Amino acids: CASSLQTGTSGGNEQFF.

The chain carries TRBV18 and TRBJ1-1; 9 nucleotides agree with TRBD1. The germline V gene encodes CDR1 KGHSH and CDR2 LQKENI. The J segment lost 0 bases and the V segment lost 3 bases, leaving 5 bases of the junction unmatched. CDR3 length: 16 residues. DNA of the CDR3: TGTGCCAGCTCACCGGGTACAGGGGGCTTGAACACTGAAGCTTTCTTT. Residues: CASSPGTGGLNTEAFF.

In DNA, the CDR3 is TGTGCCATCAGTGAGTCAGATAGGACGGGGGTGAGGCTTTCTGGAAACACCATATATTTT. Its protein is CAISESDRTGVRLSGNTIYF. The chain combines TRBV10-3 with TRBJ1-3, with D tentatively TRBD1 (5 bases). CDR3 size: 20 residues. The germline V gene encodes CDR1 ENHRY and CDR2 SYGVKD. The V end was cut by 0 bases, the J end by 1 base, with 22 bases between.

The chain employs TRBV5-6 and TRBJ1-5; 7 nucleotides agree with TRBD1. This CDR3 has 15 amino acids. The V gene's germline CDR1 is SGHDT and CDR2 YYEEEE. The V gene end was trimmed by 0 bases and the J gene end by 6 bases; junction bases not matched to a gene: 6. Here the CDR3 DNA reads TGTGCCAGCAGCTTGGGCGACAGGGACCTTCAGCCCCAGCATTTT. The encoded protein is CASSLGDRDLQPQHF.

J is TRBJ1-3 and V is TRBV7-3, with a weak D call TRBD1 (5 bases). Germline CDR1 SGHTA, CDR2 FQGTGA. The CDR3 is 15 residues long. With 8 bases removed from V and 2 bases from J, the gap between germline ends came to 16 bases. CDR3 DNA sequence: TGTGCCAGCGCACCACGGGGGGTCCCTGGAAACACCATATATTTT. Protein sequence: CASAPRGVPGNTIYF.

The chain is built from TRBV6-5 and TRBJ2-1, with TRBD2 identical over 11 bases. V gave up 7 bases and J gave up 2 bases; unmatched junction bases: 4. Germline lookup yields CDR1 MNHEY and CDR2 SVGAGI. CDR3 size: 15 residues. CDR3 nucleotides: TGTGCCAGCACCGTAGCGGGAGGGGCCTACAATGAGCAGTTCTTC. Amino acid sequence: CASTVAGGAYNEQFF.

The chain links TRBV5-1 to TRBJ1-1; TRBD1 aligns across 9 bases. Germline V gene lookup returns CDR1 SGHRS and CDR2 YFSETQ. Trimming at V came to 1 base and at J to 3 bases, leaving 7 bases not matched to a gene. The CDR3 has 16 residues. Here the CDR3 DNA reads TGCGCCAGCAGCTTGCGCGGACAGGGGTTGTACACTGAAGCTTTCTTT. Protein: CASSLRGQGLYTEAFF.

The chain joins TRBV7-2 to TRBJ1-5; possibly TRBD1 for D (5 bases). The length of the CDR3 is 17 residues. The ends were cut back, 4 bases at V and 4 bases at J, with 20 bases in the middle. In germline, CDR1 is SGHTA, CDR2 FQGNSA. Here the CDR3 reads CASSYTQGSAWNQPQHF. The CDR3 coding sequence is TGTGCCAGCAGCTATACGCAGGGATCGGCGTGGAATCAGCCCCAGCATTTT.

The chain uses TRBV15 and TRBJ1-4; D remains ambiguous. CDR3 length: 13 residues. V shed 3 bases and J shed 5 bases, with 7 bases lying between them. The germline V gene encodes CDR1 LNHNV and CDR2 YYDKDF (reference sequence). The CDR3 coding sequence is TGTGCCACCAGCAGTGGCCCAAATGAAAAACTGTTTTTT. This gives the protein CATSSGPNEKLFF.

This clone was found a few times. This rearrangement joins TRBV28 to TRBJ1-4, with D possibly matching TRBD1 (5 bases). The length of the CDR3 is 15 residues. V lost 3 bases and J 5 bases, leaving 13 bases between the germline ends. Germline V gives CDR1 MDHEN, CDR2 SYDVKM. CDR3 bases: TGTGCCAGCAGTTTTGGCGGGGGATTCAATGAAAAACTGTTTTTT. Residues: CASSFGGGFNEKLFF.

This clone was recorded only once. The chain links TRBV5-1 to TRBJ1-1; 9 bases map to TRBD1. There are 17 residues in the CDR3. Germline V gives CDR1 SGHRS, CDR2 YFSETQ. Trimming took 3 bases from V and 7 from J; bases not matched to a gene: 16. CDR3 residues: CASSSANRGRNEGEAFF. The CDR3 DNA is TGCGCCAGCAGCTCCGCAAACAGGGGGCGGAACGAGGGTGAAGCTTTCTTT.

In this sample, this clone turned up a few times. This chain joins TRBV28 and TRBJ1-2; tentatively, D is TRBD1 (6 bases). Germline loops: CDR1 MDHEN, CDR2 SYDVKM. V was shortened by 4 bases and J by 8 bases, with 17 bases between the two germline ends. CDR3 length: 14 amino acids. CDR3 DNA: TGTGCCAGCAGTTACCTACTACAGGGTAGCGGCTACACCTTC. Translation: CASSYLLQGSGYTF.

This sequence joins TRBV11-3 and TRBJ2-5; the D gene is possibly TRBD2 (6 bases). Per germline, CDR1 SGHNT and CDR2 YENEEA. The ends were cut back, 3 bases at V and 4 bases at J, with 18 bases in the middle. This CDR3 region has 16 residues. CDR3 amino acids: CASSFSSTKGGETQYF. The CDR3 coding sequence is TGTGCCAGCAGCTTTAGTAGTACGAAGGGAGGAGAGACCCAGTACTTC.

The CDR3 DNA follows: TGTGCCAGCAGCCTTCTCAGGTGGGTGGAGACCCAGTACTTC. It encodes CASSLLRWVETQYF. The V gene is TRBV3-1 (or the pseudogene TRBV3-2), the J gene TRBJ2-5; D call uncertain. In germline, CDR1 is LGHDT, CDR2 YNNKEL (reference sequence). With 4 bases removed from V and 5 bases from J, the gap between germline ends came to 14 bases. There are 14 residues in the CDR3.

The chain joins TRBV19 to TRBJ1-4, with 9 bases aligning to TRBD1. CDR3 size: 16 residues. Germline V lookup: CDR1 LNHDA, CDR2 SQIVND (reference sequence). Trimming at V came to 8 bases and at J to 7 bases, leaving 14 bases not matched to a gene. The CDR3 region has the DNA TGTGCCAGTGGGGATGGGACAGGGATGTATCGTGAAAAACTGTTTTTT. This translates into CASGDGTGMYREKLFF.

This clone came up once. This sequence joins TRBV4-1 and TRBJ2-7, with 11 bases that match TRBD1. After removal of 0 bases from V and 6 bases from J, the junction contained 4 bases not matched to a gene. The CDR3 is 15 amino acids. In germline, CDR1 is MGHRA, CDR2 YSYEKL. CDR3 sequence reads: CASSQEGTGGLEQYF. The CDR3 nucleotides read TGCGCCAGCAGCCAAGAAGGGACAGGGGGGCTCGAGCAGTACTTC.

The chain employs TRBV2 and TRBJ2-6; TRBD2 aligns across 11 bases. The CDR3 loop spans 18 amino acids. The V gene's germline CDR1 is SNHLY and CDR2 FYNNEI. Unmatched junction bases numbered 6, after V lost 5 bases and J lost 0 bases. The CDR3 is CASSSLAGGLSGANVLTF. The DNA of the CDR3 is TGTGCCAGCAGTAGCCTAGCGGGGGGACTCTCTGGGGCCAACGTCCTGACTTTC.

This chain connects TRBV27 to TRBJ1-5; 11 nucleotides agree with TRBD1. CDR3 size: 15 residues. Germline CDR1 is MNHEY and CDR2 is SMNVEV (reference sequence). V shed 7 bases and J 3 bases; nucleotides not matched to a gene: 5. CDR3 in DNA: TGTGCCAGCAAGGGACAGGGGGAGACCAATCAGCCCCAGCATTTT. Protein sequence: CASKGQGETNQPQHF.